The next 23 T cell receptor beta chains were all read from a single sample in a study of identical twins. TCRdb independently ran MiXCR on the 5' RACE reads; one entry per CDR3 protein. The top ten clones hold around 1.5% of a sample with approximately 890,000 distinct CDR3 sequences, 9% to 15% of them seen once. The same data also contributed to another study, on yellow fever vaccine responses in identical twins.

Sequencing was done on a sample of PBMCs. The receptors here all came from a woman between 18 and 29 years old in good health.

The rearrangement joins TRBV12-3 or TRBV12-4 to TRBJ1-2; D unclear. V lost 1 base to trimming and J lost 4 bases, with 13 bases between them. The CDR3 loop spans 15 amino acids. The CDR3 DNA follows: TGTGCCAGCAGTTTAGGGCAGTACTACATCTATGGCTACACCTTC. This translates into CASSLGQYYIYGYTF.

A few counts support this clonotype. The J gene is TRBJ1-5, the V gene TRBV2, with 7 bases fitting TRBD1. This CDR3 is 14 amino acids long. Trimming took 4 bases from V and 7 from J; bases not matched to a gene: 7. CDR1 and CDR2 (germline): SNHLY, FYNNEI. CDR3 DNA sequence: TGTGCCAGCAGTGGACAGGGTTTGCGACAGCCCCAGCATTTT. Its protein product is CASSGQGLRQPQHF.

This clonotype was counted many times. V gene TRBV2 combines with J gene TRBJ2-3; D uncertain. CDR1 is SNHLY and CDR2 is FYNNEI in the germline V gene. The CDR3 consists of 13 residues. Trimming shortened V by 6 bases and J by 1 base, and 8 bases separated the two germline ends. DNA of the CDR3: TGTGCCAGCAGGTCGACTGGCACAGATACGCAGTATTTT. This encodes CASRSTGTDTQYF.

In this sample, this clonotype turned up many times. V gene TRBV3-1 combines with J gene TRBJ2-3; 9 bases align to TRBD2. With V trimmed by 1 base and J by 1 base, 18 bases remained unmatched. Germline V gene data show CDR1 as LGHDT and CDR2 as YNNKEL (reference sequence). CDR3 length: 21 residues. CDR3 sequence (DNA): TGTGCCAGCAGCCAAGGAGCTAGCGGGATCCTACCCAACGGGGGCACAGATACGCAGTATTTT. It yields the protein CASSQGASGILPNGGTDTQYF.

The chain recombines TRBV5-1 with TRBJ2-2; D is ambiguous. The CDR3 sequence is 17 residues long. CDR1 is SGHRS, CDR2 YFSETQ, per germline. V was clipped by 1 base and J by 0 bases, with 13 bases between them. The DNA for the CDR3 is TGCGCCAGCAGCTTGTACGCCGAGACATCGAACACCGGGGAGCTGTTTTTT. It translates to CASSLYAETSNTGELFF.

This clonotype was seen ten or more times. The chain has TRBV12-3 or TRBV12-4 and TRBJ1-2; D not certain. The V end lost 3 bases, the J end lost 3 bases, and 8 bases lay between the germline ends. CDR3 length: 13 amino acids. CDR3 residues: CASSLSLDYGYTF. The CDR3 DNA follows: TGTGCCAGCAGTTTGTCTCTGGACTATGGCTACACCTTC.

The chain has TRBV12-5 and TRBJ2-1, with 9 bases that match TRBD2. This CDR3 comprises 18 residues. The J segment lost 4 bases and the V segment lost 0 bases, leaving 10 bases of the junction unmatched. The V gene's germline CDR1 is LGHNT and CDR2 FRNRAP. CDR3 DNA: TGTGCTAGTGGTTTGGTACTCGTCCTAGCGGGAACTTACAATGAGCAGTTCTTC. Its translation is CASGLVLVLAGTYNEQFF.

This clonotype was picked up a small number of times. This chain connects TRBV20-1 to TRBJ1-4; D gene uncertain. The CDR3 runs 14 residues. Germline V lookup: CDR1 DFQATT, CDR2 SNEGSKA (reference sequence). V lost 6 bases to trimming and J lost 2 bases, with 13 bases between them. For the CDR3, the DNA is TGCAGTGCATTTAACTCCGGCACTAATGAAAAACTGTTTTTT. Amino acids: CSAFNSGTNEKLFF.

The rearrangement uses TRBV20-1 and TRBJ2-3; 10 positions agree with TRBD2. J was trimmed by 1 base and V by 3 bases; bases with no gene match: 1. Germline V gene data show CDR1 as DFQATT and CDR2 as SNEGSKA (reference sequence). The length of the CDR3 is 14 residues. The CDR3 DNA reads TGCAGTGCTAGTACTAGCGGGGGCACAGATACGCAGTATTTT. Translated: CSASTSGGTDTQYF.

The table lists this clonotype with a count of one. This chain joins TRBV28 and TRBJ2-1, with no clear D. Trimming took off 7 bases at V and 9 bases at J, with 7 bases between the two ends. This CDR3 comprises 10 residues. From germline, CDR1 is MDHEN and CDR2 SYDVKM. The DNA of the CDR3 is TGTGCCAGCACGGGCGGTGAGCAGTTCTTC. Protein: CASTGGEQFF. The full variable domain, completed using reference TRBV28 and TRBJ2-1, is DVKVTQSSRYLVKRTGEKVFLECVQDMDHENMFWYRQDPGLGLRLIYFSYDVKMKEKGDIPEGYSVSREKKERFSLILESASTNQTSMYLCASTGGEQFFGPGTRLTVL.

This clonotype was counted ten times or more. The rearrangement uses TRBV15 and TRBJ2-5; TRBD2 might be the D (6 bases). The CDR3 has 14 amino acids. The V gene's germline CDR1 is LNHNV and CDR2 YYDKDF (reference sequence). V was cut by 1 base and J by 2 bases, with 8 bases left in between. The CDR3 DNA is TGTGCCACCAGCAGAGCCAGCGGGCAAGAGACCCAGTACTTC. Protein: CATSRASGQETQYF.

This clonotype was counted a few times. This sequence joins TRBV5-1 and TRBJ2-7; D call uncertain. The CDR3 has 15 amino acids. The V end was cut by 0 bases, the J end by 6 bases, with 16 bases between. Germline loops: CDR1 SGHRS, CDR2 YFSETQ. This CDR3 reads CASSLGLGDKREQYF. CDR3 sequence (DNA): TGCGCCAGCAGCTTGGGTTTAGGAGACAAGCGCGAGCAGTACTTC.

This clonotype was counted only a few times. The CDR3 region has the DNA TGTGCCAGCGGGCAAGCGGGAAAACCCTACGAGCAGTACTTC. It encodes CASGQAGKPYEQYF. The chain combines TRBV7-6 with TRBJ2-7, with 7 bases aligning to TRBD2. This CDR3 has 14 residues. Trimming at V came to 8 bases and at J to 2 bases, leaving 9 bases not matched to a gene. Germline assignment: CDR1 SGHVS and CDR2 FNYEAQ.

V gene TRBV7-9 combines with J gene TRBJ2-7, with 7 bases matching TRBD2. The ends lost 5 bases at V and 7 bases at J; junction bases unmatched: 17. The V gene's germline CDR1 is SEHNR and CDR2 FQNEAQ (reference sequence). The CDR3 covers 16 residues. CDR3 sequence: CASSPWDRLVGGEQYF. The CDR3 DNA is TGTGCCAGCAGCCCATGGGACCGCCTCGTGGGGGGGGAGCAGTACTTC.

The chain has TRBV9 and TRBJ2-7; D gene uncertain. Deletions cut 0 bases from V and 5 bases from J, with 12 bases between. Looked up from germline, CDR1 is SGDLS and CDR2 is YYNGEE. The CDR3 has 14 residues. The CDR3 region is CASSVGYMVNEQYF. The CDR3 DNA reads TGTGCCAGCAGCGTAGGGTACATGGTAAACGAGCAGTACTTC.

The V call is TRBV6-1, the J call TRBJ2-4; 7 positions agree with TRBD1. This CDR3 spans 15 amino acids. V shed 0 bases and J 8 bases; nucleotides not matched to a gene: 7. The germline gives CDR1 MNHNS, CDR2 SASEGT. The CDR3 reads CASSEAQRGRDIQYF. In nucleotides, the CDR3 is TGTGCCAGCAGTGAAGCGCAGAGGGGGCGGGACATTCAGTACTTC.

V and J are TRBV12-3 or TRBV12-4 and TRBJ1-5, with unresolved D. Deletions cut 2 bases from V and 4 bases from J, with 12 bases between. The CDR3 is 15 residues long. The CDR3 bases are TGTGCCAGCAGTTTAAAAGGAAGGGAGAATCAGCCCCAGCATTTT. This sequence encodes CASSLKGRENQPQHF.

The rearrangement joins TRBV5-1 to TRBJ2-5; tentative D call: TRBD1 (7 bases). CDR1 and CDR2 (germline): SGHRS, YFSETQ. Deletions cut 6 bases from V and 2 bases from J, with 20 bases between. This CDR3 comprises 16 residues. This chain's CDR3 is CASTVSRQGGQETQYF. CDR3 sequence (DNA): TGCGCCAGCACCGTTTCCCGACAGGGAGGTCAAGAGACCCAGTACTTC.

This clonotype has a handful of counts. The chain is built from TRBV14 and TRBJ2-7; a possible D gene is TRBD1 (5 bases). Trimming took 0 bases from V and 2 from J, leaving 11 bases between them. Germline V gene lookup returns CDR1 SGHDN and CDR2 FVKESK. The CDR3 is 15 amino acids. The CDR3 nucleotides are TGTGCCAGCAGCCAAGATTGGGGCAGGGCCTACGAGCAGTACTTC. It encodes CASSQDWGRAYEQYF.

This clonotype has only a few counts. The chain employs TRBV18 and TRBJ2-1; 7 bases map to TRBD1. J was trimmed by 2 bases and V by 3 bases; bases with no gene match: 7. Germline V gives CDR1 KGHSH, CDR2 LQKENI. The CDR3 spans 16 residues. CDR3 protein: CASSPTRDSTYNEQFF. For the CDR3, the DNA is TGTGCCAGCTCACCCACCCGGGACAGTACCTACAATGAGCAGTTCTTC. Full variable domain (missing parts from reference TRBV18 and TRBJ2-1): NAGVMQNPRHLVRRRGQEARLRCSPMKGHSHVYWYRQLPEEGLKFMVYLQKENIIDESGMPKERFSAEFPKEGPSILRIQQVVRGDSAAYFCASSPTRDSTYNEQFFGPGTRLTVL.

This chain links TRBV4-1 with TRBJ2-3, with D possibly matching TRBD2 (7 bases). Trimming cost V 5 bases and J 0 bases, with 18 bases left between them. This CDR3 region has 17 residues. In germline, CDR1 is MGHRA, CDR2 YSYEKL. In DNA, the CDR3 is TGCGCCAGCAGCGGGTTCGGAGGGGGGGCTAGCACAGATACGCAGTATTTT. Translated: CASSGFGGGASTDTQYF.

The V call is TRBV5-1, the J call TRBJ2-7; tentatively, D is TRBD1 or TRBD2 (5 bases each). The length of the CDR3 is 15 residues. V was pared by 1 base and J by 3 bases, with 14 bases between. Germline lookup yields CDR1 SGHRS and CDR2 YFSETQ. The CDR3 DNA sequence: TGCGCCAGCAGCTTGTCTGGGACCGACAGCTACGAGCAGTACTTC. It translates to CASSLSGTDSYEQYF.

This clonotype has ten or more counts. CDR3 region: CASSPTGRYEQYF. The CDR3 bases are TGTGCCAGCAGCCCGACAGGGAGGTACGAGCAGTACTTC. V and J are TRBV12-3 or TRBV12-4 and TRBJ2-7, with a weak D call TRBD1 (7 bases). The CDR3 is made up of 13 amino acids. Trimming removed 6 bases at V and 4 bases at J, with 13 bases between.